Below, 10 T cell receptor beta chains from the same sample are listed, as sequenced in a study of CD8 T cells in ankylosing spondylitis. Study-wide points: Within ankylosing spondylitis blood, a TCR beta motif made up of fewer than ten highly homologous variants appeared to be characteristic.

TCRdb independently ran MiXCR on the 5' RACE reads; one entry per CDR3 protein. In the table there are about 330,000 distinct CDR3 sequences, less than 9.5% of which are singletons. Their cognate antigens are unknown. Material for sequencing was blood, either unsorted or a sorted T cell fraction (not recorded which). The receptors were sampled from a male donor with ankylosing spondylitis.

With regard to this clonotype: This may be a read error: a much more frequent sequence differs by one nucleotide. The rearrangement links TRBV12-3 or TRBV12-4 to TRBJ2-1; 15 nucleotides align to TRBD2. This CDR3 is built from 19 residues. CDR3 protein: CASSFHWTSGRVSYNEQCF. CDR3 DNA sequence: TGTGCCAGCAGTTTTCATTGGACTAGCGGGAGGGTATCCTACAATGAGCAGTGCTTC.

The J gene is TRBJ1-6, the V gene TRBV3-1; a weak D match, TRBD1 (5 bases). The CDR3 sequence is 14 residues long. The V gene lost 4 bases and the J gene lost 9 bases, with 13 bases spanning the gap. Germline CDR1 LGHDT, CDR2 YNNKEL (reference sequence). The CDR3, as DNA: TGTGCCAGCAGCCCTCAGGGTAGAAGTTCACCCCTCCACTTT. Translated, it gives CASSPQGRSSPLHF.

J is TRBJ2-2 and V is TRBV29-1; 8 bases agree with TRBD2. The CDR3 consists of 13 residues. The trim removed 6 bases at V and 5 bases at J, leaving 5 bases unmatched. Germline assignment: CDR1 SQVTM and CDR2 ANQGSEA. CDR3 nucleotides: TGCAGCGTGAAGACTAGCGTGACCGGGGAGCTGTTTTTT. Amino acids: CSVKTSVTGELFF.

The chain employs TRBV19 and TRBJ2-2, with TRBD2 identical over 9 bases. The CDR3 length is 17 residues. Germline lookup yields CDR1 LNHDA and CDR2 SQIVND (reference sequence). Trimming at V came to 7 bases and at J to 3 bases, leaving 12 bases not matched to a gene. CDR3 bases: TGTGCCAGTACTCCCATCGCGGGAGGGCTAGACACCGGGGAGCTGTTTTTT. Translating it yields CASTPIAGGLDTGELFF.

This clonotype showed up just a few times. This rearrangement joins TRBV5-1 to TRBJ2-1; 13 positions match TRBD2. CDR1 SGHRS and CDR2 YFSETQ come from the germline V gene. This CDR3 contains 18 residues. Unmatched junction bases numbered 12, after V lost 1 base and J lost 8 bases. The CDR3 loop reads CASSLRTSGSLGRDEQFF. The CDR3 DNA sequence: TGCGCCAGCAGCTTGAGGACTAGCGGGAGTCTCGGGCGGGATGAGCAGTTCTTC.

CDR3 sequence reads: CASSVAGTTDTQYF. The CDR3 nucleotides read TGTGCCAGCAGCGTAGCGGGAACCACAGATACGCAGTATTTT. This chain uses TRBV9 with TRBJ2-3; the D gene is possibly TRBD2 (5 bases). V lost 0 bases, J lost 2 bases, and 7 bases lay in between. The length of the CDR3 is 14 residues. Per the germline V gene, CDR1 is SGDLS and CDR2 is YYNGEE.

This clonotype was seen only a few times. The genes are TRBV28 and TRBJ2-2, with 9 bases fitting TRBD2. CDR1 and CDR2 (germline): MDHEN, SYDVKM. The CDR3 consists of 16 residues. J lost 2 bases, V lost 9 bases, and 10 bases had no gene match. CDR3 coding DNA: TGTGCCAGTCGATTCATGACTAGCGGAAACACCGGGGAGCTGTTTTTT. Translated: CASRFMTSGNTGELFF.

V usage is TRBV20-1 and J usage is TRBJ2-2; 12 positions match TRBD2. Germline V CDR1 and CDR2: DFQATT, SNEGSKA (reference sequence). With V trimmed by 6 bases and J by 4 bases, 15 bases remained unmatched. The CDR3 length is 18 residues. The CDR3 bases are TGCAGTGCCCTCATTCTGACTAGCGGGAGTGAGGGCACCGGGGAGCTGTTTTTT. Translated: CSALILTSGSEGTGELFF.

The V call is TRBV20-1, the J call TRBJ2-5, with TRBD2 matching 11 bases. CDR1 and CDR2 from the germline V gene are DFQATT and SNEGSKA (reference sequence). The CDR3 sequence is 16 residues long. The V gene end was trimmed by 5 bases and the J gene end by 0 bases; junction bases not matched to a gene: 8. The CDR3 is CSAFHRTSGYQETQYF. The CDR3 coding sequence is TGCAGTGCTTTCCACCGGACTAGCGGGTACCAAGAGACCCAGTACTTC.

The V and J genes are TRBV29-1 and TRBJ2-2; TRBD2 agrees at 10 bases. V was clipped by 4 bases and J by 4 bases; unmatched bases: 3. CDR3 length: 14 residues. The germline V gene encodes CDR1 SQVTM and CDR2 ANQGSEA. The CDR3 is CSVVASGSTGELFF. In DNA, the CDR3 is TGCAGCGTTGTGGCTAGCGGGAGCACCGGGGAGCTGTTTTTT.